The 30 T cell receptor beta chains presented below share a single source sample, sequenced in a study of shared clonotypes between healthy human individuals. Profiled with immunoSEQ multiplex PCR; TCRdb holds only in-frame clones, not every one. The sample yields about 1,500,000 clones, around 95% seen once. Specimen: naive CD4+ T cells sorted from blood. The subset is: CD45RA+ positively selected. These TCRs come from a young man in good health.

V is TRBV18 and J is TRBJ2-7, with D possibly matching TRBD2 (5 bases). Looked up from germline, CDR1 is KGHSH and CDR2 is LQKENI. Trimming took off 9 bases at V and 2 bases at J, with 20 bases between the two ends. The CDR3 loop spans 15 amino acids. Here the CDR3 reads CASSLGVTTTYEQYF. Written as DNA, the CDR3 is TGTGCCAGTTCCCTCGGGGTAACGACGACCTACGAGCAGTACTTC.

The chain combines TRBV29-1 with TRBJ2-5; D gene uncertain. Trimming removed 4 bases from V and 2 bases from J, with 8 bases in between. The CDR3 runs to 12 residues. The germline V gene encodes CDR1 SQVTM and CDR2 ANQGSEA. The CDR3: CSVVGQQETQYF. In DNA, the CDR3 is TGCAGCGTTGTTGGGCAGCAAGAGACCCAGTACTTC.

The chain carries TRBV29-1 and TRBJ2-3; D not certain. V lost 6 bases and J lost 4, with 11 bases in between. Germline assignment: CDR1 SQVTM and CDR2 ANQGSEA. This CDR3 region has 12 residues. Written as DNA, the CDR3 is TGCAGCGTCAGGCTGGGCTCAGATACGCAGTATTTT. Amino acid sequence: CSVRLGSDTQYF.

The chain is built from TRBV9 and TRBJ2-1, with TRBD2 matching over 13 bases. The V and J ends lost 3 bases and 7 bases, in that order; junction bases with no gene match: 4. The germline V gene encodes CDR1 SGDLS and CDR2 YYNGEE. The CDR3 totals 15 residues. CDR3 sequence reads: CASSDGTSGMNEQFF. The CDR3 DNA reads as TGTGCCAGCAGCGACGGGACTAGCGGGATGAATGAGCAGTTCTTC.

This sequence joins TRBV10-3 and TRBJ2-5, with TRBD2 matching 9 bases. The J call may be faulty, since TRBJ2-7 better matches the DNA end. Germline V gives CDR1 ENHRY, CDR2 SYGVKD. The CDR3 sequence is 15 residues long. The CDR3 is CAISDVAGGAYEQYF. The CDR3, as DNA: TGTGCCATCAGTGATGTGGCGGGAGGGGCCTACGAGCAGTACTTC.

The V and J genes are TRBV5-1 and TRBJ1-2; D perhaps matches TRBD1 (6 bases). CDR1 is SGHRS, CDR2 YFSETQ, per germline. CDR3 length: 13 residues. The V end was cut by 4 bases, the J end by 3 bases, with 10 bases between. CDR3 residues: CASSEQGHYGYTF. CDR3 nucleotide sequence: TGCGCCAGCAGCGAACAGGGTCACTATGGCTACACCTTC. Complete variable domain (other parts from reference TRBV5-1 and TRBJ1-2): KAGVTQTPRYLIKTRGQQVTLSCSPISGHRSVSWYQQTPGQGLQFLFEYFSETQRNKGNFPGRFSGRQFSNSRSEMNVSTLELGDSALYLCASSEQGHYGYTFGSGTRLTVV.

The genes are TRBV7-2 and TRBJ2-3; 8 nucleotides align to TRBD2. Germline V gives CDR1 SGHTA, CDR2 FQGNSA. V dropped 0 bases and J dropped 1; count of bases not matched to a gene: 3. The CDR3 runs 16 residues. CDR3 region: CASSLAGTRGTDTQYF. Here the CDR3 DNA reads TGTGCCAGCAGCTTAGCCGGGACTAGGGGCACAGATACGCAGTATTTT. Looking up the rest from reference TRBV7-2 and TRBJ2-3 gives the full variable domain: GAGVSQSPSNKVTEKGKDVELRCDPISGHTALYWYRQSLGQGLEFLIYFQGNSAPDKSGLPSDRFSAERTGGSVSTLTIQRTQQEDSAVYLCASSLAGTRGTDTQYFGPGTRLTVL.

This clone is a singleton in its sample. The rearrangement joins TRBV6-1 to TRBJ2-3; TRBD2 matches at 8 bases. Germline trimming cut 11 bases from V and 6 bases from J; bases unmatched to any gene: 7. This CDR3 spans 12 amino acids. Germline-derived CDR1 and CDR2 are MNHNS and SASEGT. Written as DNA, the CDR3 is TGTGCCGTGGGGACTAGTTCGGATACGCAGTATTTT. It is translated as CAVGTSSDTQYF.

This chain uses TRBV4-3 with TRBJ2-1; the D gene is possibly TRBD2 (6 bases). The germline V gene has CDR1 LGHNA and CDR2 YSLEER. The V end was cut by 1 base, the J end by 12 bases, with 13 bases between. This CDR3 has 13 amino acids. The CDR3 spells CASSQGGGVGQFF. The CDR3 bases are TGCGCCAGCAGCCAAGGGGGCGGGGTCGGGCAGTTCTTC.

The V call is TRBV29-1, the J call TRBJ2-3; 10 positions match TRBD2. The trim removed 6 bases at V and 4 bases at J, leaving 10 bases unmatched. This CDR3 is 15 amino acids long. CDR1 is SQVTM, CDR2 ANQGSEA, per germline. CDR3 nucleotides: TGCAGCGTCAACCCTAGCGGGAGTCCTCCAGATACGCAGTATTTT. Translated: CSVNPSGSPPDTQYF.

The chain links TRBV7-9 to TRBJ1-2; 8 bases fit TRBD1. The germline gives CDR1 SEHNR, CDR2 FQNEAQ (reference sequence). This CDR3 is 12 amino acids long. J was trimmed by 9 bases and V by 4 bases; bases with no gene match: 4. The CDR3 protein is CASSSGQGRYTF. The CDR3 nucleotides read TGTGCCAGCAGCTCCGGACAGGGTCGCTACACCTTC.

The V and J genes are TRBV5-6 and TRBJ2-1, with a weak D call TRBD1 (6 bases). Germline-derived CDR1 and CDR2 are SGHDT and YYEEEE. The CDR3 is 14 amino acids. V was trimmed by 0 bases and J by 8 bases, leaving 12 bases between them. In nucleotides, the CDR3 is TGTGCCAGCAGCTTGGGGCCAGGGGCTCATGAGCAGTTCTTC. Amino acids: CASSLGPGAHEQFF.

This chain links TRBV7-8 with TRBJ2-5; 7 positions match TRBD1. Per the germline V gene, CDR1 is SGHVS and CDR2 is FQNEAQ. Trimming at V came to 5 bases and at J to 4 bases, leaving 4 bases not matched to a gene. This CDR3 region has 13 residues. Here the CDR3 reads CASSKGQRETQYF. The CDR3 nucleotides are TGTGCCAGCAGCAAGGGACAGCGAGAGACCCAGTACTTC.

The gene calls are TRBV28 and TRBJ2-5; no reliable D call. The CDR3 totals 16 residues. V gave up 1 base and J gave up 4 bases, with 16 bases separating them. Germline V CDR1 and CDR2: MDHEN, SYDVKM. The CDR3 coding sequence is TGTGCCAGCAGTTTATCGGGTGCGGCTCCCGCAGAGACCCAGTACTTC. Its protein is CASSLSGAAPAETQYF. The whole variable domain, filled in from reference TRBV28 and TRBJ2-5, reads DVKVTQSSRYLVKRTGEKVFLECVQDMDHENMFWYRQDPGLGLRLIYFSYDVKMKEKGDIPEGYSVSREKKERFSLILESASTNQTSMYLCASSLSGAAPAETQYFGPGTRLLVL.

The V and J genes are TRBV7-2 and TRBJ2-2, with 8 bases that match TRBD2. The CDR3 is made up of 17 amino acids. V shed 1 base and J 5 bases; nucleotides not matched to a gene: 9. CDR1 is SGHTA and CDR2 is FQGNSA in the germline V gene. The CDR3 nucleotides are TGTGCCAGCAGCTTAGTGGGGGGCGGGAGGTCTACCGGGGAGCTGTTTTTT. Translating it yields CASSLVGGGRSTGELFF.

With regard to this clone: Other DNA sequences from this sample encode an identical CDR3 as well. V and J are TRBV7-2 and TRBJ2-7; D remains ambiguous. V gave up 5 bases and J gave up 2 bases, with 7 bases separating them. This CDR3 contains 12 residues. Germline values: CDR1 SGHTA, CDR2 FQGNSA. The DNA of the CDR3 is TGTGCCAGCAGCCTAATGACCTACGAGCAGTACTTC. Its protein product is CASSLMTYEQYF.

The J gene is TRBJ2-7, the V gene TRBV5-1; TRBD2 might be the D (5 bases). V was clipped by 2 bases and J by 2 bases, with 14 bases between them. The CDR3 totals 15 residues. CDR1 is SGHRS, CDR2 YFSETQ, per germline. CDR3 sequence: CASSLLGSPTYEQYF. The CDR3 DNA is TGCGCCAGCAGCTTACTAGGGTCCCCAACCTACGAGCAGTACTTC.

Concerning this clone: Other DNA sequences in the same sample also yield this CDR3. The chain links TRBV7-2 to TRBJ2-7; TRBD2 aligns across 9 bases. The CDR3 is 16 residues long. V lost 1 base to trimming and J lost 4 bases; unmatched junction nucleotides: 8. Germline loops: CDR1 SGHTA, CDR2 FQGNSA. The CDR3 DNA reads TGTGCCAGCAGCTTAGTTGGTGGACTAGCGAGTTACGAGCAGTACTTC. Amino acid sequence: CASSLVGGLASYEQYF. Filled out from reference TRBV7-2 and TRBJ2-7, the complete variable domain reads GAGVSQSPSNKVTEKGKDVELRCDPISGHTALYWYRQSLGQGLEFLIYFQGNSAPDKSGLPSDRFSAERTGGSVSTLTIQRTQQEDSAVYLCASSLVGGLASYEQYFGPGTRLTVT.

The chain links TRBV4-1 to TRBJ1-4; 8 nucleotides agree with TRBD1. Trimming at V came to 2 bases and at J to 3 bases, leaving 5 bases not matched to a gene. This CDR3 has 16 residues. Germline assignment: CDR1 MGHRA and CDR2 YSYEKL. The CDR3 DNA sequence: TGCGCCAGCAGCCAATCTCCAGGGGGCGCTAATGAAAAACTGTTTTTT. Translation: CASSQSPGGANEKLFF.

This clone was seen a single time. The chain combines TRBV7-2 with TRBJ2-1; D is possibly TRBD2 (5 bases). This CDR3 has 14 amino acids. The V and J ends lost 5 bases and 10 bases respectively, with 18 bases between them. Germline CDR1 and CDR2: SGHTA and FQGNSA. The chain's CDR3 is CASSPLASRGEQFF. For the CDR3, the DNA is TGTGCCAGCAGCCCATTGGCTAGCCGCGGGGAGCAGTTCTTC.

Worth noting for this clone: The DNA is left out, because the CDR3 cannot be placed on it with certainty; the CDR3 is given as TCRdb lists it. This chain joins TRBV28 and TRBJ1-5. From its first to its last residue, the CDR3 has 15 amino acids. CDR1 and CDR2 from the germline V gene are MDHEN and SYDVKM. CDR3 loop: CASSFWRRDNQPQHF.

About this clone itself: Other DNA sequences in the sample encode the same CDR3. V usage is TRBV5-1 and J usage is TRBJ1-2; tentative D call: TRBD1 (6 bases). This CDR3 is built from 13 residues. With 0 bases removed from V and 4 bases from J, the gap between germline ends came to 7 bases. From germline, CDR1 is SGHRS and CDR2 YFSETQ. The DNA for the CDR3 is TGCGCCAGCAGCTTGGAAGGGGGCTATGGCTACACCTTC. Translated, it gives CASSLEGGYGYTF.

The chain joins TRBV28 to TRBJ1-1; D is perhaps TRBD1 (5 bases). Germline V gene sequence: CDR1 MDHEN, CDR2 SYDVKM. The CDR3 spans 16 residues. The ends were cut back, 3 bases at V and 4 bases at J, with 18 bases in the middle. CDR3 sequence (DNA): TGTGCCAGCAGTTTGCGTGGGGCCCTCGTTGTCACTGAAGCTTTCTTT. Protein: CASSLRGALVVTEAFF.

The sample holds one count of this clone. V usage is TRBV7-3 and J usage is TRBJ1-5, with 7 positions matching TRBD1. Losses at the gene ends were 9 bases for V and 3 bases for J; bases not matched to a gene: 20. Germline values: CDR1 SGHTA, CDR2 FQGTGA. The CDR3 is made up of 18 amino acids. Here the CDR3 reads CARVDGTESPPINQPQHF. For the CDR3, the DNA is TGTGCCAGGGTTGACGGGACAGAGTCTCCCCCAATCAATCAGCCCCAGCATTTT.

V gene TRBV28 combines with J gene TRBJ1-5, with TRBD1 identical over 7 bases. V gave up 6 bases and J gave up 4 bases; unmatched junction bases: 9. The CDR3 has 15 amino acids. Germline V gene sequence: CDR1 MDHEN, CDR2 SYDVKM. CDR3 nucleotides: TGTGCCAGCAGCGACGTCACAGGGGAGAATCAGCCCCAGCATTTT. It codes for CASSDVTGENQPQHF.

The chain uses TRBV7-9 and TRBJ2-2; D tentatively fits TRBD1 or TRBD2 (5 bases each). The CDR3 loop spans 16 amino acids. V lost 6 bases and J lost 1, with 15 bases in between. Per germline, CDR1 SEHNR and CDR2 FQNEAQ (reference sequence). CDR3 sequence reads: CASSTPGQMNTGELFF. The CDR3 coding sequence is TGTGCCAGCAGTACCCCGGGGCAGATGAACACCGGGGAGCTGTTTTTT.

CDR3 region: CATSREIRRFDYEQYF. The CDR3, as DNA: TGTGCCACCAGCAGAGAAATCAGGAGGTTCGACTACGAGCAGTACTTC. J is TRBJ2-7 and V is TRBV15; the D gene is possibly TRBD2 (5 bases). CDR1 is LNHNV and CDR2 is YYDKDF in the germline V gene (reference sequence). This CDR3 has 16 residues. The V gene lost 0 bases and the J gene lost 3 bases, with 15 bases spanning the gap.

This clone was observed a handful of times. The chain uses TRBV5-1 and TRBJ2-1; D is possibly TRBD2 (6 bases). Germline assignment: CDR1 SGHRS and CDR2 YFSETQ. V lost 0 bases to trimming and J lost 0 bases, with 10 bases between them. This CDR3 has 16 residues. CDR3 residues: CASSLAAGSSYNEQFF. The CDR3 nucleotides are TGCGCCAGCAGCTTGGCCGCGGGGAGCTCCTACAATGAGCAGTTCTTC.

This clone was detected once. The chain joins TRBV11-2 to TRBJ2-1; 7 bases agree with TRBD2. Per the germline V gene, CDR1 is SGHAT and CDR2 is FQNNGV. Trimming took 5 bases from V and 9 from J; bases not matched to a gene: 19. This CDR3 is 17 amino acids long. The CDR3 loop reads CASSPTVITSAHSEQFF. CDR3 coding DNA: TGTGCCAGCAGCCCCACCGTGATTACTAGCGCCCACAGTGAGCAGTTCTTC.

The rearrangement joins TRBV7-2 to TRBJ2-3, with D possibly matching TRBD2 (5 bases). Germline V gene lookup returns CDR1 SGHTA and CDR2 FQGNSA. The V end was cut by 1 base, the J end by 0 bases, with 8 bases between. This CDR3 has 15 amino acids. The CDR3 is CASSLVAFSTDTQYF. CDR3 nucleotide sequence: TGTGCCAGCAGCTTAGTAGCGTTTAGCACAGATACGCAGTATTTT.